This is a list of T cell receptor beta chains from one sample in a study of OX40 agonist ivuxolimab in advanced cancers. The protocol was immunoSEQ multiplex PCR, while the TCRdb copy is restricted to in-frame clones and leaves out a portion. The table has some 75,000 clones, more than 85% seen once. The sequencing used CD4+ or CD8+ T cells sorted from blood, collected in a trial of the OX40 agonist ivuxolimab. These receptors came from an adult with an advanced solid tumor such as melanoma, head and neck, liver or kidney cancer. Both conserved end residues are part of each CDR3. D genes are given only for firm matches. Not every row has a clone size; where given, it reads once, few, many or a size class.

v_call	j_call	d_call	clone_size	cdr3_nt	cdr3_aa
TRBV9	TRBJ1-2	NA	NA	TGTGCCAGCAGCCAGGGGAGGACAGTCTATGGCTACACCTTC	CASSQGRTVYGYTF
TRBV9	TRBJ2-1	TRBD2	NA	TGTGCCAGCAGCGTAGTGGCGGGGGGCCCAACTGAGCAGTTCTTC	CASSVVAGGPTEQFF
TRBV4-1	TRBJ1-4	NA	NA	TGCGCCAGCAGCCAACCCCAGGGAGAAGAACTGTTTTTT	CASSQPQGEELFF
TRBV7-6	TRBJ2-1	NA	NA	TGTGCCAGCAGCTTAACGAGAGTTGAGCAGTTCTTC	CASSLTRVEQFF
TRBV5-1	TRBJ2-7	NA	NA	TGCGCCAGCAGCTTGGTGTTTGGGTGGGAGCAGTACTTC	CASSLVFGWEQYF
TRBV27	TRBJ2-2	NA	NA	TGTGCCAGCCGCCCGCAGGGGGGGGCCTTCGGGGAGCTGTTTTTT	CASRPQGGAFGELFF
TRBV19	TRBJ2-6	NA	NA	TGTGCCAGTTGCCTAGGGGCTGGGGCCAACGTCCTGACTTTC	CASCLGAGANVLTF
TRBV9	TRBJ2-1	NA	NA	TGTGCCAGCAGCTCTGAACCCCGCCTCTCCTACAATGAGCAGTTCTTC	CASSSEPRLSYNEQFF
TRBV18	TRBJ1-3	TRBD1	NA	TGTGCCAGCTCACCGGCAAGACAGGGTCTAAGCTCTGGAAACACCATATATTTT	CASSPARQGLSSGNTIYF
TRBV5-1	TRBJ1-1	TRBD1	NA	TGCGCCAGCAGCTTGGAATTGACAGGGGCGGGGACTGAAGCTTTCTTT	CASSLELTGAGTEAFF
TRBV9	TRBJ2-1	TRBD2	NA	TGTGCCAGCAGCGGACTACTAGCGGGGGACCGGGATGAGCAGTTCTTC	CASSGLLAGDRDEQFF
TRBV29-1	TRBJ1-2	NA	NA	TGCAGCGTAGGACAGAACTATGGCTACACCTTC	CSVGQNYGYTF
TRBV10-2	TRBJ2-2	TRBD1	once	TGCGCCAGTTCAGGGGGCACCGGGGAGCTGTTTTTT	CASSGGTGELFF
TRBV29-1	TRBJ2-7	NA	NA	TGCAGCGTTAGCCAGGGAAGTGGTGAGCAGTGCTTC	CSVSQGSGEQCF
TRBV5-1	TRBJ2-3	NA	NA	TGCGCCAGCAGCTTGGAGGCACGGGGGCTGGGAGATACGCAGTATTTT	CASSLEARGLGDTQYF
TRBV4-1	TRBJ2-1	TRBD2	NA	TGCGCCAGCAGCCAAGCGGGAGGGGCCTCCTACAATGAGCAGTTCTTC	CASSQAGGASYNEQFF
TRBV15	TRBJ2-5	TRBD2	NA	TGTGCCACCAGCACGGGACTAGTTTTTGGGACCCAGTACTTC	CATSTGLVFGTQYF
TRBV18	TRBJ1-3	NA	NA	TGTGCCAGCTCACCCCCGACTGGACTCCTCTCTGGAAACACCATATATTTT	CASSPPTGLLSGNTIYF
TRBV6-1	TRBJ1-2	TRBD1	NA	TGTGCCAGCAGTCGGGACAGGGGGAACTATGGCTACACCTTC	CASSRDRGNYGYTF
TRBV19	TRBJ2-1	NA	NA	TGTGCCAGTAGCGGGGGGCATATCAACTACAATGAGCAGTTCTTC	CASSGGHINYNEQFF
TRBV4-3	TRBJ1-3	TRBD1	few	TGCGCCAGCAGCCCACAGGGGGCCCAGGACACCATATATTTT	CASSPQGAQDTIYF
TRBV6-5	TRBJ1-5	NA	NA	TGTGCCAGCAGGGCGGGGGATCAGCCCCAGCATTTT	CASRAGDQPQHF
TRBV5-1	TRBJ2-5	TRBD2	NA	TGCGCCAGCAGCTTGGGACTAGCGGGCCAAGAGACCCAGTACTTC	CASSLGLAGQETQYF
TRBV4-3	TRBJ2-2	NA	NA	TGCGCCAGCAGCCAAGTTCTAGCGTCCGGGGAGCTGTTTTTT	CASSQVLASGELFF
TRBV9	TRBJ1-1	NA	NA	TGTGCCAGCAGCGTAGTGGCAGACACTGAAGCTTTCTTT	CASSVVADTEAFF
TRBV11-2	TRBJ2-5	TRBD1	NA	TGTGCCAGCAGCGTTACAGGGGAAGAGACCCAGTACTTC	CASSVTGEETQYF
TRBV10-2	TRBJ1-3	NA	NA	TGCGCCAGCAGTGAGGCACAGAGTTTTGTTGGCTCTGGAAACACCATATATTTT	CASSEAQSFVGSGNTIYF
TRBV19	TRBJ1-1	NA	NA	TGTGCCAGTAGCCATCTTCGACAGGAGAACACTGAAGCTTTCTTT	CASSHLRQENTEAFF
TRBV5-6	TRBJ1-6	NA	NA	TGTGCCAGCAGCTCAAGGGTGACCTATAATTCACCCCTCCACTTT	CASSSRVTYNSPLHF
TRBV7-6	TRBJ2-3	NA	NA	TGTGCCAGCAGCGCAAATTTGGGTACGCAGTATTTT	CASSANLGTQYF
TRBV29-1	TRBJ1-1	NA	few	TGCAGCGGTGGGGTCGGGGGAGCTTTCTTT	CSGGVGGAFF
TRBV19	TRBJ1-1	NA	NA	TGTGCCAGTAGTATCATCGACAGAGACACTGAAGCTTTCTTT	CASSIIDRDTEAFF
TRBV7-2	TRBJ1-4	NA	NA	TGTGCCAGCAGCCCCAGTACGGACCATAATGAAAAACTGTTTTTT	CASSPSTDHNEKLFF
TRBV6-5	TRBJ1-4	NA	NA	TGTGCCAGCAGGTACCCAGGCGGGGCAACTAATGAAAAACTGTTTTTT	CASRYPGGATNEKLFF
TRBV7-3	TRBJ2-3	NA	NA	TGTGCCAGCAGCGAACTTAGCACAGATACGCAGTATTTT	CASSELSTDTQYF
TRBV5-4	TRBJ2-3	TRBD1	NA	TGTGCCAGCAGCTTGGGGACAGGGGGCACAGATACGCAGTATTTT	CASSLGTGGTDTQYF
TRBV27	TRBJ2-3	NA	NA	TGTGCCAGCGCGCCGACCAAATATACGCAGTATTTT	CASAPTKYTQYF
TRBV10-3	TRBJ2-1	TRBD2	NA	TGTGCCATCAGTGAGTCAGCAAGCGGGGGCAATAATGAGCAGTTCTTC	CAISESASGGNNEQFF
TRBV2	TRBJ1-5	NA	NA	TGTGCCAGCAGTGACAGGGGCTCTCAGCCCCAGCATTTT	CASSDRGSQPQHF
TRBV6-5	TRBJ2-7	NA	NA	TGTGCCAGCAGGAAGCGGCCCCTCTTCACCGACGAGCAGTACTTC	CASRKRPLFTDEQYF
TRBV11-1	TRBJ2-3	NA	NA	TGTGCCAGCAGCCCCCACAGGATCACAGATACGCAGTATTTT	CASSPHRITDTQYF
TRBV15	TRBJ1-2	NA	NA	TGTGCCACCAGCGTCGATGGGAACTATGGCTACACCTTC	CATSVDGNYGYTF
TRBV21-1	TRBJ1-4	NA	once	TGTGCCAGCAGCAAATCCCAAACTAGGACAGGGAATGAAAAACTGTTTTTT	CASSKSQTRTGNEKLFF
TRBV18	TRBJ1-2	NA	NA	TGTGCCAGCTCACCACCGGTTCGGGTTAGTGGCTACACCTTC	CASSPPVRVSGYTF
TRBV6-1	TRBJ1-1	NA	NA	TGTGCCAGCAGTGAAGCGACCCATGCGGCCACTGAAGCTTTCTTT	CASSEATHAATEAFF
TRBV28	TRBJ1-3	NA	NA	TGTGCCAGCAGTCCCCCGGGGGACGAGGGAAACACCATATATTTT	CASSPPGDEGNTIYF
TRBV6-5	TRBJ2-3	NA	NA	TGTGCCAGCAACGAGGGGATCACAGATACGCAGTATTTT	CASNEGITDTQYF
TRBV6-1	TRBJ2-1	NA	NA	TGTGCCAGCAGCGGACGGGACGAGCGCAATGAGCAGTTCTTC	CASSGRDERNEQFF
TRBV9	TRBJ1-2	TRBD1	few	TGTGCCAGCTCAACTCCGGGACAGAGTAACTATGGCTACACCTTC	CASSTPGQSNYGYTF
TRBV27	TRBJ2-7	TRBD1	NA	TGTGCCAGCAGTTCGCGAGACAGGGGGCTAGTCGCCTACGAGCAGTACTTC	CASSSRDRGLVAYEQYF